The 19 T cell receptor beta chains below come from one sample, sequenced in a study of memory CD4+ T cells and cytomegalovirus serostatus. Repertoires were generated with immunoSEQ multiplex PCR, while TCRdb's copy carries only in-frame clones and drops some. The sample includes approximately 61,000 clones, around 80% of them seen just once. Single viable CD3+CD4+CD8-CD45RO+ cells were sorted as the memory CD4+ T cells. Sequences were obtained from memory CD4+ T cells from blood. Every receptor here comes from an adult in good health and CMV-seronegative. Some clones in this sample may be carry-over from other donors' samples.

The chain links TRBV5-4 to TRBJ2-7, with 11 bases lining up with TRBD1. J gave up 5 bases and V 4 bases, and 17 bases lay outside the gene matches. This CDR3 spans 18 amino acids. Germline CDR1 is SGHNT and CDR2 is YYREEE (reference sequence). CDR3 sequence reads: CASSPWSTPGQGGNEQYF. In DNA form, the CDR3 reads TGTGCCAGCAGCCCTTGGTCTACTCCGGGACAGGGGGGCAACGAGCAGTACTTC. The full variable domain, in which reference TRBV5-4 and TRBJ2-7 provide the parts outside the CDR3, is ETGVTQSPTHLIKTRGQQVTLRCSSQSGHNTVSWYQQALGQGPQFIFQYYREEENGRGNFPPRFSGLQFPNYSSELNVNALELDDSALYLCASSPWSTPGQGGNEQYFGPGTRLTVT.

The chain recombines TRBV28 with TRBJ1-2; no definite D call. Trimming cost V 3 bases and J 6 bases, with 14 bases left between them. The CDR3 has 14 amino acids. In germline, CDR1 is MDHEN, CDR2 SYDVKM. CDR3 in DNA: TGTGCCAGCAGTTTTCCGGCGGGATCCAATGGCTACACCTTC. This codes for CASSFPAGSNGYTF.

The rearrangement links TRBV11-2 to TRBJ2-1, with 8 bases that match TRBD1. Germline-derived CDR1 and CDR2 are SGHAT and FQNNGV. Trimming at V came to 8 bases and at J to 3 bases, leaving 3 bases not matched to a gene. The CDR3 is 13 amino acids. The CDR3 DNA is TGTGCCAGCGCGACAGGGGTCTACAATGAGCAGTTCTTC. This translates into CASATGVYNEQFF.

J is TRBJ1-5 and V is TRBV7-9; no clear D. Germline CDR1 and CDR2: SEHNR and FQNEAQ (reference sequence). Trimming took 1 base from V and 6 from J, leaving 7 bases between them. This CDR3 contains 13 residues. The CDR3 DNA is TGTGCCAGCAGCTTAGGGTCGGGTCAGCCCCAGCATTTT. It is translated as CASSLGSGQPQHF.

This chain uses TRBV4-1 with TRBJ1-2; D unresolved. The CDR3 totals 16 residues. Germline V CDR1 and CDR2: MGHRA, YSYEKL. Trimming removed 4 bases from V and 6 bases from J, with 21 bases in between. In DNA, the CDR3 is TGCGCCAGCAGCCCATACGGGAGGAGAAACGCCAATGGCTACACCTTC. The encoded protein is CASSPYGRRNANGYTF.

The rearrangement links TRBV10-3 to TRBJ1-6; D not certain. Trimming took off 5 bases at V and 5 bases at J, with 16 bases between the two ends. Per the germline V gene, CDR1 is ENHRY and CDR2 is SYGVKD. The CDR3 runs to 16 residues. CDR3 coding DNA: TGTGCCATCAGTCGTGGGAGGGTACCGGATAATTCACCCCTCCACTTT. Translated: CAISRGRVPDNSPLHF.

The chain employs TRBV7-9 and TRBJ2-1, with TRBD2 identical over 15 bases. Trimming at V came to 4 bases and at J to 6 bases, leaving 4 bases not matched to a gene. CDR1 is SEHNR, CDR2 FQNEAQ, per germline (reference sequence). The CDR3 loop spans 16 amino acids. This CDR3 is CASSSLGLAGGNEQFF. The CDR3 DNA reads as TGTGCCAGCAGCTCTCTGGGACTAGCGGGGGGCAATGAGCAGTTCTTC. Full variable domain (missing parts from reference TRBV7-9 and TRBJ2-1): DTGVSQNPRHKITKRGQNVTFRCDPISEHNRLYWYRQTLGQGPEFLTYFQNEAQLEKSRLLSDRFSAERPKGSFSTLEIQRTEQGDSAMYLCASSSLGLAGGNEQFFGPGTRLTVL.

The chain employs TRBV6-1 and TRBJ2-3; TRBD2 aligns across 9 bases. Germline lookup yields CDR1 MNHNS and CDR2 SASEGT. The CDR3 length is 14 residues. With 6 bases clipped from V and 1 base from J, the junction kept 2 bases outside the gene matches. The CDR3 nucleotides read TGTGCCAGCAGGATAGCGGGGGGCACAGATACGCAGTATTTT. The encoded protein is CASRIAGGTDTQYF.

The sample holds a few counts of this clone. The J gene is TRBJ2-7, the V gene TRBV5-4; 11 nucleotides match TRBD2. Per the germline V gene, CDR1 is SGHNT and CDR2 is YYREEE (reference sequence). The CDR3 spans 15 residues. The J segment lost 5 bases and the V segment lost 3 bases, leaving 7 bases of the junction unmatched. CDR3 sequence (DNA): TGTGCCAGCAGCTCCCGGACTAGCGGGCCACACGAGCAGTACTTC. This gives the protein CASSSRTSGPHEQYF.

This chain joins TRBV2 and TRBJ1-2; D not resolved. Germline CDR1 reads SNHLY; CDR2 reads FYNNEI. Trimming left V 8 bases short and J 8 bases short, with 12 bases between. The CDR3 sequence is 11 residues long. For the CDR3, the DNA is TGTGCCAGCGCCTCCGTGGGCGGCTACACCTTC. It is translated as CASASVGGYTF.

This clone was seen more than once but under ten times. The chain combines TRBV28 with TRBJ1-1; D is undetermined. The CDR3 spans 14 residues. The germline V gene has CDR1 MDHEN and CDR2 SYDVKM. Trimming left V 4 bases short and J 0 bases short, with 9 bases between. CDR3 region: CASSSGFMNTEAFF. CDR3 in DNA: TGTGCCAGCAGTTCTGGGTTCATGAACACTGAAGCTTTCTTT. The full variable domain, its missing parts supplied by reference TRBV28 and TRBJ1-1, is DVKVTQSSRYLVKRTGEKVFLECVQDMDHENMFWYRQDPGLGLRLIYFSYDVKMKEKGDIPEGYSVSREKKERFSLILESASTNQTSMYLCASSSGFMNTEAFFGQGTRLTVV.

The V call is TRBV5-1, the J call TRBJ2-3; tentatively, D is TRBD1 or TRBD2 (5 bases each). CDR1 and CDR2 from the germline V gene are SGHRS and YFSETQ. The V and J ends lost 2 bases and 2 bases respectively, with 9 bases between them. CDR3 size: 14 residues. The CDR3 DNA is TGCGCCAGCAGCTTCCGGGACCACACAGATACGCAGTATTTT. Protein sequence: CASSFRDHTDTQYF.

This chain links TRBV5-1 with TRBJ2-3; tentative D call: TRBD1 (6 bases). This CDR3 contains 14 residues. V was shortened by 4 bases and J by 2 bases, with 11 bases between the two germline ends. Germline CDR1 reads SGHRS; CDR2 reads YFSETQ. CDR3 nucleotides: TGCGCCAGCAGCCTACAGGGCTCCACAGATACGCAGTATTTT. Amino acid sequence: CASSLQGSTDTQYF.

The chain has TRBV5-1 and TRBJ2-3, with 9 bases aligning to TRBD2. Trimming cost V 1 base and J 1 base; bases outside gene matches: 7. Germline V CDR1 and CDR2: SGHRS, YFSETQ. The CDR3 runs 17 residues. The CDR3: CASSLQAAGGGTDTQYF. Written as DNA, the CDR3 is TGCGCCAGCAGCTTGCAGGCAGCGGGGGGCGGCACAGATACGCAGTATTTT.

This clone was observed once. The chain employs TRBV27 and TRBJ1-4; no reliable D call. The germline CDR1 and CDR2 sequences are MNHEY and SMNVEV (reference sequence). This CDR3 contains 14 residues. V lost 2 bases, J lost 4 bases, and 8 bases lay in between. The CDR3, as DNA: TGTGCCAGCAGTTTAAACAGAGATAATGAAAAACTGTTTTTT. Translated, it gives CASSLNRDNEKLFF.

The genes are TRBV5-1 and TRBJ2-5; D possibly corresponds to TRBD2 (5 bases). The V end was cut by 4 bases, the J end by 4 bases, with 17 bases between. The CDR3 spans 15 residues. Germline V lookup: CDR1 SGHRS, CDR2 YFSETQ. The CDR3: CASSNSVGVPETQYF. CDR3 nucleotides: TGCGCCAGCAGCAACTCTGTGGGAGTCCCAGAGACCCAGTACTTC.

V gene TRBV5-1 combines with J gene TRBJ2-3; 7 bases agree with TRBD2. J lost 1 base, V lost 1 base, and 15 bases had no gene match. There are 19 residues in the CDR3. Germline V lookup: CDR1 SGHRS, CDR2 YFSETQ. The CDR3 DNA reads TGCGCCAGCAGCTTGATAGGACTAGTTCGTGTTGGGGGCACAGATACGCAGTATTTT. Its protein is CASSLIGLVRVGGTDTQYF.

This chain uses TRBV28 with TRBJ2-7; D remains unclear. Germline V gene data show CDR1 as MDHEN and CDR2 as SYDVKM. This CDR3 has 13 residues. V lost 4 bases and J lost 2, with 9 bases in between. This CDR3 is CASSSLATYEQYF. As DNA, the CDR3 is TGTGCCAGCAGTTCGTTGGCGACCTACGAGCAGTACTTC. Together with reference TRBV28 and TRBJ2-7, the CDR3 gives the full variable domain: DVKVTQSSRYLVKRTGEKVFLECVQDMDHENMFWYRQDPGLGLRLIYFSYDVKMKEKGDIPEGYSVSREKKERFSLILESASTNQTSMYLCASSSLATYEQYFGPGTRLTVT.

The gene calls are TRBV5-8 and TRBJ1-3; D is possibly TRBD1 (5 bases). Per germline, CDR1 SGHTS and CDR2 YDEGEE. The CDR3 sequence is 14 residues long. Trimming cost V 3 bases and J 4 bases, with 11 bases left between them. In DNA, the CDR3 is TGTGCCAGCAGCTCTGGCAGGGCAGGAAACACCATATATTTT. It encodes CASSSGRAGNTIYF.